The 31 T cell receptor beta chains listed next were all sequenced from one sample in a study of T cells in Graves' hyperthyroidism and ophthalmopathy. The CDR3 regions of TCR beta were amplified from RNA transcripts. A first-round RT-PCR of the TCR CDR3 used the HTBI primer set. TCRdb ran MiXCR on the multiplex PCR reads and lists one entry per CDR3 protein. The table has roughly 380,000 distinct CDR3 sequences, roughly 13% seen once. Sequencing was done on a sample of blood. The receptors come from a woman under 30 with Graves' hyperthyroidism.

The chain joins TRBV12-3 or TRBV12-4 to TRBJ1-2, with a weak D call TRBD1 (5 bases). The CDR3 loop spans 15 amino acids. Trimming pared 6 bases from V and 8 bases from J, leaving 22 bases between. The CDR3 nucleotides are TGTGCCAGCAGCCCCCTGGGGGAGGGGAGGAGAGGCTACACCTTC. Translated: CASSPLGEGRRGYTF.

This clonotype was recorded at least ten times. The CDR3 region has the DNA TGTGCCAGCAGCCAAGGGGGCCGGGACCCGCAAGAGACCCAGTACTTC. It translates to CASSQGGRDPQETQYF. The chain employs TRBV3-1 and TRBJ2-5; the D call may be TRBD1 or TRBD2 (5 bases each). This CDR3 contains 16 residues. Per germline, CDR1 LGHDT and CDR2 YNNKEL (reference sequence). V lost 1 base and J lost 2, with 14 bases in between.

The chain has TRBV6-1 and TRBJ1-1; D ambiguous. CDR1 and CDR2 (germline): MNHNS, SASEGT. This CDR3 region has 11 residues. Trimming shortened V by 8 bases and J by 1 base, and 5 bases separated the two germline ends. Here the CDR3 reads CASGRNTEAFF. The CDR3 DNA is TGTGCCAGCGGACGGAACACTGAAGCTTTCTTT.

The CDR3 DNA sequence: TGTGCCACCAGCAGAGATTTACAAGGGCTGTTTTTT. Translated, it gives CATSRDLQGLFF. This chain links TRBV15 with TRBJ2-2; D is uncertain. CDR1 is LNHNV, CDR2 YYDKDF, per germline (reference sequence). V shed 0 bases and J shed 13 bases, with 9 bases lying between them. The CDR3 loop spans 12 amino acids.

The chain has TRBV9 and TRBJ2-1; TRBD1 agrees at 9 bases. Germline lookup yields CDR1 SGDLS and CDR2 YYNGEE. V shed 5 bases and J 8 bases; nucleotides not matched to a gene: 11. There are 15 residues in the CDR3. CDR3 amino acids: CASSVDGDRVDEQFF. The CDR3 DNA reads as TGTGCCAGCAGTGTTGACGGGGACAGGGTCGATGAGCAGTTCTTC.

V is TRBV19 and J is TRBJ1-5, with TRBD1 as a possible D gene (6 bases). The CDR3 loop spans 16 amino acids. Trimming took off 1 base at V and 7 bases at J, with 17 bases between the two ends. Germline V lookup: CDR1 LNHDA, CDR2 SQIVND (reference sequence). The CDR3 region is CASSIAGTPRGQPQHF. The DNA of the CDR3 is TGTGCCAGTAGTATAGCGGGGACTCCGAGGGGGCAGCCCCAGCATTTT.

This clonotype came up many times. The DNA of the CDR3 is TGTGCCATCAGGGGAGCGGGACGGACCGGGGAGCTGTTTTTT. Its protein product is CAIRGAGRTGELFF. The rearrangement links TRBV10-3 to TRBJ2-2; TRBD2 agrees at 7 bases. The CDR3 totals 14 residues. The V gene end was trimmed by 6 bases and the J gene end by 5 bases; junction bases not matched to a gene: 6. Germline values: CDR1 ENHRY, CDR2 SYGVKD.

The V and J genes are TRBV19 and TRBJ1-2; 9 nucleotides align to TRBD1. J lost 5 bases, V lost 3 bases, and 7 bases had no gene match. Germline V gene sequence: CDR1 LNHDA, CDR2 SQIVND (reference sequence). This CDR3 has 15 amino acids. The CDR3: CASSIRTGVRYGYTF. CDR3 in DNA: TGTGCCAGTAGTATCCGGACAGGGGTGAGGTATGGCTACACCTTC. The entire variable domain, with the rest obtained from reference TRBV19 and TRBJ1-2, is as follows: DGGITQSPKYLFRKEGQNVTLSCEQNLNHDAMYWYRQDPGQGLRLIYYSQIVNDFQKGDIAEGYSVSREKKESFPLTVTSAQKNPTAFYLCASSIRTGVRYGYTFGSGTRLTVV.

This clonotype was observed many times. The chain carries TRBV7-2 and TRBJ2-2; D not resolved. Germline CDR1 reads SGHTA; CDR2 reads FQGNSA. V was pared by 3 bases and J by 2 bases, with 7 bases between. CDR3 length: 14 amino acids. The CDR3 spells CASSFWPNTGELFF. The CDR3 coding sequence is TGTGCCAGCAGCTTCTGGCCCAACACCGGGGAGCTGTTTTTT.

This clonotype was seen many times. The chain links TRBV28 to TRBJ2-1, with TRBD2 as a possible D gene (5 bases). The V and J ends lost 5 bases and 6 bases respectively, with 17 bases between them. The CDR3 loop spans 15 amino acids. Per germline, CDR1 MDHEN and CDR2 SYDVKM. This CDR3 reads CASSPNRGGINEQFF. The CDR3 DNA reads as TGTGCCAGCAGTCCAAATCGAGGAGGTATCAATGAGCAGTTCTTC.

This clonotype appeared many times. J is TRBJ1-2 and V is TRBV27; 7 bases agree with TRBD1. CDR1 MNHEY and CDR2 SMNVEV come from the germline V gene (reference sequence). The CDR3 extends over 14 amino acids. Trimming removed 1 base from V and 8 bases from J; junction bases left unmatched: 7. CDR3: CASSLYPTGFGYTF. Written as DNA, the CDR3 is TGTGCCAGCAGTTTATACCCGACAGGGTTCGGCTACACCTTC.

Many counts were recorded for this clonotype. The J gene is TRBJ2-1, the V gene TRBV2; 12 bases agree with TRBD2. The CDR3 has 17 amino acids. The J segment lost 7 bases and the V segment lost 7 bases, leaving 14 bases of the junction unmatched. Germline V gene data show CDR1 as SNHLY and CDR2 as FYNNEI. The CDR3 sequence: CASIGPSGRAVMNEQFF. DNA for the CDR3: TGTGCCAGCATAGGGCCTAGCGGGAGGGCCGTCATGAATGAGCAGTTCTTC. Variable domain in full (rest from reference TRBV2 and TRBJ2-1): EPEVTQTPSHQVTQMGQEVILRCVPISNHLYFYWYRQILGQKVEFLVSFYNNEISEKSEIFDDQFSVERPDGSNFTLKIRSTKLEDSAMYFCASIGPSGRAVMNEQFFGPGTRLTVL.

This clonotype has a count of ten or more. This rearrangement joins TRBV28 to TRBJ2-7, with D hard to call. Between the trimmed V and J ends, which lost 3 bases and 2 bases, there was a span of 11 bases. The CDR3 is 14 residues long. Germline values: CDR1 MDHEN, CDR2 SYDVKM. The CDR3 DNA sequence: TGTGCCAGCAGTTTGGCGGACGGTACCTACGAGCAGTACTTC. Amino acid sequence: CASSLADGTYEQYF. Filled out from reference TRBV28 and TRBJ2-7, the complete variable domain reads DVKVTQSSRYLVKRTGEKVFLECVQDMDHENMFWYRQDPGLGLRLIYFSYDVKMKEKGDIPEGYSVSREKKERFSLILESASTNQTSMYLCASSLADGTYEQYFGPGTRLTVT.

This clonotype was seen a handful of times. The chain's CDR3 is CASSLAWGQGGETQYF. Here the CDR3 DNA reads TGTGCCAGCAGCTTAGCGTGGGGACAGGGAGGCGAGACCCAGTACTTC. The chain joins TRBV7-9 to TRBJ2-5; 9 bases are shared with TRBD1. Germline values: CDR1 SEHNR, CDR2 FQNEAQ (reference sequence). The V and J ends lost 0 bases and 5 bases, in that order; junction bases with no gene match: 7. The CDR3 spans 16 residues.

This clonotype was counted many times. V is TRBV2 and J is TRBJ2-2; a weak D match, TRBD2 (5 bases). Trimming stripped 2 bases from V and 4 bases from J, with 14 bases between. CDR3 length: 16 amino acids. Per germline, CDR1 SNHLY and CDR2 FYNNEI. The CDR3 coding sequence is TGTGCCAGCAGTGAACCCAGACTAACAAGCACCGGGGAGCTGTTTTTT. Its protein product is CASSEPRLTSTGELFF.

This clonotype was observed at least ten times. The CDR3 region is CASSYEVNTEAFF. In DNA form, the CDR3 reads TGTGCCAGCAGTTATGAGGTGAACACTGAAGCTTTCTTT. The chain is built from TRBV6-1 and TRBJ1-1; D is ambiguous. V dropped 5 bases and J dropped 0 bases, with 7 bases sitting between them. The germline V gene has CDR1 MNHNS and CDR2 SASEGT. The CDR3 loop spans 13 amino acids.

This clonotype was detected only a few times. The rearrangement joins TRBV6-6 to TRBJ2-5, with D unresolved. The CDR3 has 12 amino acids. Trimming cost V 0 bases and J 3 bases, with 2 bases left between them. The germline CDR1 and CDR2 sequences are MNHNY and SVGAGI (reference sequence). This CDR3 is CASSYSEETQYF. The CDR3 DNA reads TGTGCCAGCAGTTACTCGGAAGAGACCCAGTACTTC.

This clonotype appeared many times. The chain joins TRBV9 to TRBJ1-1, with a tentative D call TRBD1 (5 bases). The CDR3 is made up of 12 amino acids. V dropped 2 bases and J dropped 7 bases, with 9 bases sitting between them. Germline-derived CDR1 and CDR2 are SGDLS and YYNGEE. CDR3 sequence (DNA): TGTGCCAGCAGCGTTTCGGGGGGTGAAGCTTTCTTT. Encoded protein: CASSVSGGEAFF.

The rearrangement uses TRBV10-3 and TRBJ1-1; D possibly corresponds to TRBD1 (5 bases). The V end lost 2 bases, the J end lost 5 bases, and 9 bases lay between the germline ends. CDR3 size: 13 residues. CDR1 is ENHRY and CDR2 is SYGVKD in the germline V gene. The CDR3 region has the DNA TGTGCCATCAGTGAGCGGGGGAGGACTGAAGCTTTCTTT. This codes for CAISERGRTEAFF.

To note about this clonotype: A much larger clone differs from this one at a single base, so this may be a read error. As DNA, the CDR3 is TGTGCCCGGATTGGGGGGCTGGATGGCTACACCTTC. It translates to CARIGGLDGYTF. This rearrangement joins TRBV30 to TRBJ1-2, with D possibly being TRBD1 (6 bases). V shed 8 bases and J shed 6 bases, with 16 bases lying between them. The CDR3 extends over 12 amino acids. Germline lookup yields CDR1 GTSNPN and CDR2 SVGIG (reference sequence).

This clonotype was observed at least ten times. V and J are TRBV6-5 and TRBJ1-1, with D perhaps TRBD1 (5 bases). CDR3 length: 13 residues. The V end lost 2 bases, the J end lost 6 bases, and 10 bases lay between the germline ends. Germline V CDR1 and CDR2: MNHEY, SVGAGI. The CDR3 coding sequence is TGTGCCAGCAGTTACGGAAGGGGAGCTGAAGCTTTCTTT. It codes for CASSYGRGAEAFF.

In this sample, this clonotype turned up a few times. The rearrangement joins TRBV24-1 to TRBJ2-1; D possibly uses TRBD1 or TRBD2 (5 bases each). V lost 5 bases and J 0 bases, leaving 25 bases between the germline ends. CDR1 and CDR2 from the germline V gene are KGHDR and SFDVKD. This CDR3 contains 20 residues. In DNA, the CDR3 is TGTGCCACCAGTGCAAAATCCCGGGGCCTTCTTGATAGCTCCTACAATGAGCAGTTCTTC. Translation gives CATSAKSRGLLDSSYNEQFF.

Of note for this clonotype: A single base separates this from a much larger clone, so it may be a read error. The rearrangement links TRBV28 to TRBJ1-4; D possibly corresponds to TRBD1 (6 bases). CDR3 length: 14 residues. Germline-derived CDR1 and CDR2 are MDHEN and SYDVKM. CDR3 region: CASSSSGANENLFF. The DNA for the CDR3 is TGTGCCAGCAGTTCCTCGGGGGCTAATGAAAACCTGTTTTTT.

This clonotype came up a few times. The junction does not match germline at one end; this may be a read error. V gene TRBV10-3 combines with J gene TRBJ2-5; no clear D gene. This CDR3 region has 12 residues. CDR1 and CDR2 from the germline V gene are ENHRY and SYGVKD. CDR3 in DNA: TGTGCCATCAGTAAGTCACAAGAGACCCAGTACTTC. Translated, it gives CAISKSQETQYF.

This clonotype was seen more than once but under ten times. The rearrangement uses TRBV15 and TRBJ2-1; the D gene is possibly TRBD2 (6 bases). The CDR3 consists of 15 residues. V lost 1 base and J lost 7, with 14 bases in between. CDR1 and CDR2 (germline): LNHNV, YYDKDF (reference sequence). The CDR3 DNA reads as TGTGCCACCAGCAGAGGACTAGGAGGTGGGAATGAGCAGTTCTTC. Amino acid sequence: CATSRGLGGGNEQFF.

This clonotype occurred many times. The CDR3 DNA is TGCAGTGCTAGAGATCCGGGGAGCTATGGCTACACCTTC. It encodes CSARDPGSYGYTF. V is TRBV20-1 and J is TRBJ1-2; D not certain. The germline V gene encodes CDR1 DFQATT and CDR2 SNEGSKA (reference sequence). The CDR3 sequence is 13 residues long. Trimming removed 0 bases from V and 4 bases from J, with 9 bases in between.

The V call is TRBV12-3 or TRBV12-4, the J call TRBJ1-3; D is ambiguous. This CDR3 has 12 residues. V lost 10 bases and J lost 9, with 16 bases in between. CDR3 sequence reads: CANTFAGSTIYF. The DNA for the CDR3 is TGTGCCAATACGTTCGCGGGGAGCACCATATATTTT.

Ten or more counts support this clonotype. J is TRBJ1-1 and V is TRBV4-1, with no clear D. V lost 0 bases and J lost 1, with 6 bases in between. Germline V gene lookup returns CDR1 MGHRA and CDR2 YSYEKL. The CDR3 sequence is 14 residues long. The CDR3 spells CASSQEGGNTEAFF. DNA for the CDR3: TGCGCCAGCAGCCAAGAAGGAGGGAACACTGAAGCTTTCTTT.

There are many counts of this clonotype. The chain uses TRBV20-1 and TRBJ1-1, with a tentative D call TRBD1 (5 bases). The CDR3 has 13 amino acids. The V end was cut by 5 bases, the J end by 1 base, with 11 bases between. Germline values: CDR1 DFQATT, CDR2 SNEGSKA (reference sequence). CDR3 sequence: CSADEGPNTEAFF. The DNA of the CDR3 is TGCAGTGCTGACGAGGGACCGAACACTGAAGCTTTCTTT.

This clonotype was observed a handful of times. The V and J genes are TRBV6-6 and TRBJ2-7, with 10 bases lining up with TRBD2. The CDR3 runs 15 residues. The junction had 3 bases not matched to a gene; V was cut back by 4 bases and J by 0 bases. Germline assignment: CDR1 MNHNY and CDR2 SVGAGI (reference sequence). The CDR3 region is CASSFTSGISYEQYF. In DNA, the CDR3 is TGTGCCAGCAGTTTCACTAGCGGGATCTCCTACGAGCAGTACTTC.

This clonotype was counted a few times. The CDR3 DNA reads TGTGCCAGCAGCTTCGCGGGAGGGAACATTCAGTACTTC. Encoded protein: CASSFAGGNIQYF. The chain is built from TRBV5-5 and TRBJ2-4; TRBD2 agrees at 9 bases. Unmatched junction bases numbered 1, after V lost 2 bases and J lost 7 bases. The CDR3 contains 13 residues. CDR1 SGHKS and CDR2 YYEKEE come from the germline V gene (reference sequence).